These T cell receptor beta chains were read from a single sample in a study of T cells in Graves' hyperthyroidism and ophthalmopathy. TCRdb reprocessed the multiplex PCR reads with MiXCR, giving one entry per CDR3 protein. The sample shows hundreds of thousands of distinct CDR3 sequences, about a sixth of them seen only once. What was sequenced was blood. The receptors come from a woman between 18 and 30 years old with Graves' hyperthyroidism. Both conserved end residues are part of each CDR3. Fields, in order: clone size, J gene, V gene, D gene, CDR3 DNA, CDR3 protein. The D gene is left open where the match is weak. Clone size is stated in some rows and not others, as once, few, many or a class when expanded.

>many|TRBJ1-2|TRBV28|TRBD1
TGTGCCAGCAGTACGGGACAGAGCTTTTATGGCTACACCTTC
CASSTGQSFYGYTF
>many|TRBJ2-1|TRBV18|.
TGTGCCAGCTCACTATCGATATCTAGTATCTACAATGAGCAGTTCTTC
CASSLSISSIYNEQFF
>.|TRBJ1-4|TRBV3-1|.
TGTGCCAGCAGCCAAACCTCAACTAATGAAAAACTGTTTTTT
CASSQTSTNEKLFF
>.|TRBJ2-2|TRBV7-9|.
TGTGCCAGCAGCTTACGGGGGTCCTACACCGGGGAGCTGTTTTTT
CASSLRGSYTGELFF
>many|TRBJ2-5|TRBV5-1|TRBD2
TGCGCCAGCAGCTTGGGGACTAGCGGACAAGAGACCCAGTACTTC
CASSLGTSGQETQYF
>.|TRBJ2-3|TRBV2|TRBD2
TGTGCCAGCAGTGGTCCTAGCGGGAGGGTCACAGATACGCAGTATTTT
CASSGPSGRVTDTQYF
>.|TRBJ2-1|TRBV11-2|TRBD1
TGTGCCAGCAGCTTGGGGGACAGGGATCAGTTCTTC
CASSLGDRDQFF
>many|TRBJ2-3|TRBV14|.
TGTGCCAGCAGCCACCAGGTTGTGCCAGATACGCAGTATTTT
CASSHQVVPDTQYF
>many|TRBJ2-3|TRBV27|.
TGTGCCAGCAGCTTACGCTCGCCCGGCACAGATACGCAGTATTTT
CASSLRSPGTDTQYF
>many|TRBJ2-5|TRBV18|.
TGTGCCAGCTCACCACTTTCCCTCTCAGAGACCCAGTACTTC
CASSPLSLSETQYF
>many|TRBJ1-5|TRBV6-1|.
TGTGCCAGCAGTGAAGTCCGGGCGGGGGCGGGTCAGCCCCAGCATTTT
CASSEVRAGAGQPQHF
>many|TRBJ1-5|TRBV19|.
TGTGCCAGTAGTGAGGGACGGCGAAGCAATCAGCCCCAGCATTTT
CASSEGRRSNQPQHF
>few|TRBJ1-2|TRBV14|TRBD1
TGTGCCAGCAGCCCAACAGGGGGTACCTATGGCTACACCTTC
CASSPTGGTYGYTF
>many|TRBJ2-1|TRBV20-1|TRBD2
TGCAGTGCGGCGGGAGGTACAATGAATGAGCAGTTCTTC
CSAAGGTMNEQFF
>.|TRBJ2-7|TRBV19|TRBD2
TGTGCCAGTAGTATCCCGGGACTAGCGGGTACCTACGAGCAGTACTTC
CASSIPGLAGTYEQYF
>many|TRBJ1-4|TRBV12-3/TRBV12-4|.
TGTGCCAGCAGTTGGGGAGGACTGGGGGAGGAAAAACTGTTTTTT
CASSWGGLGEEKLFF
>.|TRBJ1-2|TRBV30|.
TGTGCCTGGATTACGGGAGAGGGCTACACCTTC
CAWITGEGYTF
>many|TRBJ1-6|TRBV5-1|.
TGCGCCAGCAGCCACCTAGAACCTGGGGATTCACCCCTCCACTTT
CASSHLEPGDSPLHF
>few|TRBJ2-5|TRBV20-1|TRBD1
TGCAGTGCTGGGAGAACCGGGACAGGGGAAGAGACCCAGTACTTC
CSAGRTGTGEETQYF
>.|TRBJ1-5|TRBV11-2|.
TGTGCCAGCAGCTTATCACGGCTTAGCAATCAGCCCCAGCATTTT
CASSLSRLSNQPQHF
>.|TRBJ1-1|TRBV10-3|.
TGTGCCATCAGGGCGACGGGGGAGACTGAAGCTTTCTTT
CAIRATGETEAFF
>.|TRBJ1-1|TRBV3-1|TRBD1
TGTGCCAGCAGCCAAGATCTGGACAGGGACGTGGACACTGAAGCTTTCTTT
CASSQDLDRDVDTEAFF
>many|TRBJ2-1|TRBV11-2|.
TGTGCCAGCAGCTTGGCGCTTGGTAGCTCCTACAATGAGCAGTTCTTC
CASSLALGSSYNEQFF
>.|TRBJ1-3|TRBV2|.
TGTGCCAGCAGTGAAGGCGCCAGCGGGGTCGCTGGAAACACCATATATTTT
CASSEGASGVAGNTIYF
>many|TRBJ2-5|TRBV9|.
TGTGCCAGCAGCGACCGGGACTTGGGAGAGACCCAGTACTTC
CASSDRDLGETQYF
>many|TRBJ2-3|TRBV11-3|TRBD1
TGTGCCAGCAGCTCAGACAGGGATGGACCAGATACGCAGTATTTT
CASSSDRDGPDTQYF
>many|TRBJ2-1|TRBV2|TRBD2
TGTGCCAGCAGTGATGGTAGCGGGAGGCTGAGGAATGAGCAGTTCTTC
CASSDGSGRLRNEQFF
>many|TRBJ2-1|TRBV20-1|TRBD1
TGCAGTGCTAAATCCCCCTCGACAGGGGGGGATGAGCAGTTCTTC
CSAKSPSTGGDEQFF
>.|TRBJ2-7|TRBV20-1|TRBD1
TGCAGTGCTAGAGTTTCTCCGGGACAGATCCACGAGCAGTACTTC
CSARVSPGQIHEQYF
>many|TRBJ2-1|TRBV11-3|.
TGTGCCAGCAGCTTAGGGGGGGGGCCCCATGATGAGCAGTTCTTC
CASSLGGGPHDEQFF